Below are 10 T cell receptor beta chains sequenced from a single sample in a study of shared clonotypes between healthy human individuals. CD45RO-negative, CCR7-positively selected cells formed the naive CD8 fraction, excluding terminally differentiated effector memory CD45RA+ cells. The repertoire was sequenced with immunoSEQ multiplex PCR; TCRdb's copy has only in-frame clones and lacks some. The data show approximately 1.9 million clones, approximately 92% seen once. The sample was naive CD8+ T cells from PBMCs. The receptors originated from a man between 18 and 35 years old in good health. Some clones in this sample may be carry-over from other donors' samples.

V usage is TRBV19 and J usage is TRBJ2-3; TRBD2 aligns across 8 bases. The CDR3 spans 13 residues. The germline V gene encodes CDR1 LNHDA and CDR2 SQIVND (reference sequence). Trimming cost V 6 bases and J 7 bases; bases outside gene matches: 6. The CDR3 DNA reads as TGTGCCAGTAGAGGGACTAGTCGGTATACGCAGTATTTT. Translated, it gives CASRGTSRYTQYF. Full variable domain (rest looked up from reference TRBV19 and TRBJ2-3): DGGITQSPKYLFRKEGQNVTLSCEQNLNHDAMYWYRQDPGQGLRLIYYSQIVNDFQKGDIAEGYSVSREKKESFPLTVTSAQKNPTAFYLCASRGTSRYTQYFGPGTRLTVL.

V gene TRBV7-3 combines with J gene TRBJ2-1, with TRBD2 matching over 11 bases. The CDR3 consists of 16 residues. Germline V gene sequence: CDR1 SGHTA, CDR2 FQGTGA. V shed 4 bases and J 6 bases; nucleotides not matched to a gene: 8. The DNA of the CDR3 is TGTGCCAGCAGCTCCCGAACTAGCGGGGGCCCCAATGAGCAGTTCTTC. The encoded protein is CASSSRTSGGPNEQFF.

J is TRBJ2-7 and V is TRBV7-3, with D perhaps matching TRBD2 (6 bases). The germline gives CDR1 SGHTA, CDR2 FQGTGA. The V and J ends lost 3 bases and 6 bases respectively, with 9 bases between them. This CDR3 is built from 12 residues. The CDR3 is CASSFGGTEQYF. CDR3 sequence (DNA): TGTGCCAGCAGCTTCGGCGGGACCGAGCAGTACTTC.

The V and J genes are TRBV14 and TRBJ2-3; D not resolved. V was clipped by 0 bases and J by 3 bases, with 4 bases between them. This CDR3 contains 13 residues. Germline V gives CDR1 SGHDN, CDR2 FVKESK. The CDR3 DNA reads as TGTGCCAGCAGCCAAGATTTTACAGATACGCAGTATTTT. It codes for CASSQDFTDTQYF.

V and J are TRBV18 and TRBJ1-1; TRBD1 might be the D (5 bases). Germline values: CDR1 KGHSH, CDR2 LQKENI. CDR3 length: 15 residues. V dropped 4 bases and J dropped 0 bases, with 12 bases sitting between them. The CDR3 loop is CASSLPGLMNTEAFF. The CDR3 DNA reads as TGTGCCAGCTCACTTCCGGGACTGATGAACACTGAAGCTTTCTTT.

In its sample, this clone was seen once. The chain uses TRBV7-2 and TRBJ2-5; D possibly uses TRBD1 or TRBD2 (6 bases each). CDR3 length: 14 amino acids. CDR1 and CDR2 from the germline V gene are SGHTA and FQGNSA. V lost 1 base and J 3 bases, leaving 9 bases between the germline ends. CDR3 coding DNA: TGTGCCAGCAGCTTAGTAGGGGGGAAAGAGACCCAGTACTTC. Amino acids: CASSLVGGKETQYF.

The chain uses TRBV19 and TRBJ2-5; D gene uncertain. Per germline, CDR1 LNHDA and CDR2 SQIVND (reference sequence). The CDR3 spans 11 residues. Trimming took off 4 bases at V and 3 bases at J, with 3 bases between the two ends. CDR3 bases: TGTGCCAGTAGTACCGAAGAGACCCAGTACTTC. Translating it yields CASSTEETQYF.

The chain combines TRBV7-8 with TRBJ2-1, with D uncertain. V was trimmed by 1 base and J by 2 bases, leaving 9 bases between them. The CDR3 has 15 residues. CDR1 and CDR2 from the germline V gene are SGHVS and FQNEAQ. CDR3 in amino acids: CASSLVDGAYNEQFF. The CDR3 DNA is TGTGCCAGCAGCTTAGTTGATGGCGCCTACAATGAGCAGTTCTTC.

This clone was seen once. The J gene is TRBJ2-1, the V gene TRBV27; TRBD1 is a possible D gene (6 bases). V was cut by 2 bases and J by 1 base, with 18 bases left in between. The germline V gene has CDR1 MNHEY and CDR2 SMNVEV (reference sequence). The CDR3 sequence is 18 residues long. In DNA, the CDR3 is TGTGCCAGCAGTTTAGAGGGGGTAGGCGGGCGGTCCTACAATGAGCAGTTCTTC. Translating it yields CASSLEGVGGRSYNEQFF.

The chain uses TRBV7-6 and TRBJ2-1, with 12 bases that match TRBD2. V was pared by 0 bases and J by 9 bases, with 3 bases of the junction left unmatched. Germline CDR1 SGHVS, CDR2 FNYEAQ. The CDR3 is 15 residues long. The CDR3 DNA follows: TGTGCCAGCAGCTTAGCGGGGACTAGCGGGCGTGAGCAGTTCTTC. Its translation: CASSLAGTSGREQFF.